This TCR beta chain was identified in a study of cytomegalovirus exposure and HLA in healthy donors. Overall study findings and caveats: Among the sequence variants, a highly shared cluster was likely an artifact of sequencing. In a later analysis, TCR beta V- and J-gene trimming showed a link to a missense DCLRE1C variant.

The PCR used 60 Vbeta and 13 Jbeta primers. The assay was immunoSEQ multiplex PCR, and TCRdb's table has in-frame clones only and misses some. The listing records 150,000 to 200,000 clones. This CDR3 has 16 amino acids. Note on this clone: The antigen remains undetermined.

The specimen sequenced was PBMCs. The chain joins TRBV21-1 to TRBJ2-3; the tabulated D call, TRBD1, remains unverified against the DNA. TRBV21-1 is a pseudogene locus. This TCR came from a man aged 25 to 40 in good health and CMV-seronegative. The CDR3 protein is CASTPGQGGGTDTQYF. The CDR3 coding sequence is TGTGCCAGCACCCCAGGACAGGGAGGAGGGACAGATACGCAGTATTTT.